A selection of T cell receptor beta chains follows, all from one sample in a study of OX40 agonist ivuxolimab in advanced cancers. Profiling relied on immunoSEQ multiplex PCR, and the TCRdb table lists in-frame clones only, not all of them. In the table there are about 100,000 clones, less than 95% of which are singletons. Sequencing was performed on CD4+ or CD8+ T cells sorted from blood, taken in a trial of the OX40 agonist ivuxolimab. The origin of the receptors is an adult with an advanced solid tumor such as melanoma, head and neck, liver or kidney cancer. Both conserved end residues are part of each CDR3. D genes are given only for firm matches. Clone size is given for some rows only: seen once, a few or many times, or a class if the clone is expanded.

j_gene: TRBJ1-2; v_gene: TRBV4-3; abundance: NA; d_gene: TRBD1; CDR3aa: CASSQDLGTGLGYTF; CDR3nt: TGCGCCAGCAGCCAAGATTTAGGGACAGGGCTTGGCTACACCTTC
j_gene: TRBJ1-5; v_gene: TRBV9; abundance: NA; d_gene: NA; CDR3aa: CASGDSTNQPQHF; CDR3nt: TGTGCCAGCGGAGACAGCACAAATCAGCCCCAGCATTTT
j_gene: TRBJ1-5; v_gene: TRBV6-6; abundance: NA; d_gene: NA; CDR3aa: CASTGQSNQPQHF; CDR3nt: TGTGCCAGCACCGGACAGAGCAATCAGCCCCAGCATTTT
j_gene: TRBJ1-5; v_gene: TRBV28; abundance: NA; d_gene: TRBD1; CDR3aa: CASSMWTGRDLNQPQHF; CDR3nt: TGTGCCAGCAGTATGTGGACAGGGAGGGACCTTAATCAGCCCCAGCATTTT
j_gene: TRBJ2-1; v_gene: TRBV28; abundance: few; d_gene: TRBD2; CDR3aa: CASSLGTSGYNEQFF; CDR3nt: TGTGCCAGCAGTTTAGGGACTAGCGGGTACAATGAGCAGTTCTTC
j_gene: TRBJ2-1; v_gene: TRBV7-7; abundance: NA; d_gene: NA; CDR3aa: CASSLDTLNEQFF; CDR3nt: TGTGCCAGCAGTCTAGACACGCTCAATGAGCAGTTCTTC
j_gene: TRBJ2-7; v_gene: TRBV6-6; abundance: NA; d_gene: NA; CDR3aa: CASTLASYSYEQYF; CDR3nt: TGTGCCAGCACCCTAGCATCTTATTCCTACGAGCAGTACTTC
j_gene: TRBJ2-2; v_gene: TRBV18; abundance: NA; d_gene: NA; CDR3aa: CASSPRDFWNTGELFF; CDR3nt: TGTGCCAGCTCACCACGGGACTTCTGGAACACCGGGGAGCTGTTTTTT
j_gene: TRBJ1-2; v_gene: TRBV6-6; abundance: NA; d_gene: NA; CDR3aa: CASTTPGRVAGYTF; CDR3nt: TGTGCCAGCACCACCCCCGGCAGGGTGGCTGGCTACACCTTC
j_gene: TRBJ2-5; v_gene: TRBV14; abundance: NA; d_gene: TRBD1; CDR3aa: CASSLMTGAKETQYF; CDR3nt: TGTGCCAGCAGCCTCATGACAGGGGCGAAAGAGACCCAGTACTTC
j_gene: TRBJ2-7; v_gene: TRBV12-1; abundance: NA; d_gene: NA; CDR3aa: CASSLDDRRRYF; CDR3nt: TGTGCCAGCAGCTTGGACGACAGGCGGCGGTACTTC
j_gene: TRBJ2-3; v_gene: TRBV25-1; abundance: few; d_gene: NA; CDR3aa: CASSDPSRTSDTQYF; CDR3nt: TGTGCCAGCAGTGATCCTTCCCGGACGTCAGATACGCAGTATTTT
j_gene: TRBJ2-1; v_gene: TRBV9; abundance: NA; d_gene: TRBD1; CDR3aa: CASSDGTGGYNEQFF; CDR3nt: TGTGCCAGCAGCGACGGGACAGGGGGCTACAATGAGCAGTTCTTC
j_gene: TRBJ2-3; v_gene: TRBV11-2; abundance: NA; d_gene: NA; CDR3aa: CATLSPRGDTQYF; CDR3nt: TGTGCCACCCTTTCACCCCGGGGAGATACGCAGTATTTT
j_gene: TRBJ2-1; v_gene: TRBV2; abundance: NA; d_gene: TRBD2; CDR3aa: CAIGTSGSSYNEQFF; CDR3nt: TGTGCGATCGGGACTAGCGGAAGCTCCTACAATGAGCAGTTCTTC
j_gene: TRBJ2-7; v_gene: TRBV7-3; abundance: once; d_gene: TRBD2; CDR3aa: CASSLQSPGLADPLSYEQYF; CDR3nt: TGTGCCAGCAGCCTTCAATCTCCGGGACTAGCGGACCCCCTATCCTACGAGCAGTACTTC
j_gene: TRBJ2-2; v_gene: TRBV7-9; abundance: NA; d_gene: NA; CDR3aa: CASRSWGADTGELFF; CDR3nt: TGTGCCAGCAGGAGTTGGGGGGCGGACACCGGGGAGCTGTTTTTT
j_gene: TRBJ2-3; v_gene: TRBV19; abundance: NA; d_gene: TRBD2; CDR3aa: CASSGTSGIGTQYF; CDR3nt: TGTGCCAGCAGCGGGACTAGCGGGATAGGTACGCAGTATTTT
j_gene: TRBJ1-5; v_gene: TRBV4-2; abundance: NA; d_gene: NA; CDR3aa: CASSQDKNQPQHF; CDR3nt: TGTGCCAGCAGCCAAGATAAAAATCAGCCCCAGCATTTT
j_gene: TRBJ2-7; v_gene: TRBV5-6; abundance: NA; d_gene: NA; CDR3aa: CASSLGPIGQGIYEQYF; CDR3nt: TGTGCCAGCAGCTTGGGGCCTATAGGGCAGGGTATTTACGAGCAGTACTTC